The 29 T cell receptor beta chains in this list originate from one sample, sequenced in a study of blood T cell repertoires in COVID-19 (dated by TCRdb to 2018 to 2021). The library was built by means of the immunoSEQ multiplex PCR assay. TCRdb's version of the immuneACCESS table is confined to in-frame rearrangements and falls short of the full clone set. An unresolved V gene accounts for under half of the shortfall where checked; the remainder is of unknown origin. This sample comprises about 70,000 clones, about 90% of them detected only once. Around 12% of the sample belongs to the ten largest clones. Sequencing was carried out using peripheral blood. Every receptor here comes from a human donor in a cohort sampled during active COVID-19.

V is TRBV2 and J is TRBJ1-6, with TRBD1 matching over 10 bases. The CDR3 has 15 residues. Germline CDR1 is SNHLY and CDR2 is FYNNEI. The ends lost 4 bases at V and 5 bases at J; junction bases unmatched: 2. The CDR3 DNA reads as TGTGCCAGCAGTGGGGACAGGGGCAATAATTCACCCCTCCACTTT. Residues: CASSGDRGNNSPLHF.

V gene TRBV10-3 combines with J gene TRBJ2-5; D perhaps matches TRBD1 (6 bases). V dropped 8 bases and J dropped 4 bases, with 20 bases sitting between them. Germline V CDR1 and CDR2: ENHRY, SYGVKD. This CDR3 has 15 amino acids. The CDR3 sequence is CAISGTPGGGETQYF. Here the CDR3 DNA reads TGTGCCATCTCCGGGACACCCGGCGGTGGAGAGACCCAGTACTTC.

V and J are TRBV6-2 or TRBV6-3 and TRBJ2-1, with 8 bases identical to TRBD2. The CDR3 is made up of 16 amino acids. Germline CDR1 is MNHEY and CDR2 is SVGEGT. V lost 0 bases and J lost 8; bases outside the gene matches: 9. CDR3 in amino acids: CASSYSMSGGIDEQFF. The CDR3 coding sequence is TGTGCCAGCAGTTACTCGATGAGCGGGGGTATAGATGAGCAGTTCTTC.

The chain carries TRBV5-6 and TRBJ2-1; D ambiguous. Trimming pared 0 bases from V and 2 bases from J, leaving 12 bases between. There are 16 residues in the CDR3. Germline V gene lookup returns CDR1 SGHDT and CDR2 YYEEEE. The DNA for the CDR3 is TGTGCCAGCAGCTTGGCGGGTACGCTTACCTACAATGAGCAGTTCTTC. Translation: CASSLAGTLTYNEQFF.

The chain is built from TRBV7-6 and TRBJ1-4; weak D call: TRBD1 (5 bases). The CDR3 contains 17 residues. With 5 bases removed from V and 0 bases from J, the gap between germline ends came to 16 bases. The germline V gene encodes CDR1 SGHVS and CDR2 FNYEAQ. The CDR3 DNA reads as TGTGCCAGCAGCCGAGTGGGAAGGGGTGCAACTAATGAAAAACTGTTTTTT. This encodes CASSRVGRGATNEKLFF.

The chain has TRBV5-1 and TRBJ2-3; maybe TRBD2 (5 bases). The ends were cut back, 6 bases at V and 1 base at J, with 9 bases in the middle. This CDR3 region has 13 residues. Germline CDR1 is SGHRS and CDR2 is YFSETQ. The CDR3: CASTPAGTDTQYF. DNA for the CDR3: TGCGCCAGCACCCCAGCGGGCACAGATACGCAGTATTTT.

The chain couples TRBV18 to TRBJ2-7; TRBD1 agrees at 8 bases. Unmatched junction bases numbered 4, after V lost 4 bases and J lost 5 bases. This CDR3 is 13 amino acids long. Germline V gives CDR1 KGHSH, CDR2 LQKENI. The CDR3 nucleotides read TGTGCCAGCTCACTCATGACAGGGGACGAGCAGTACTTC. Encoded protein: CASSLMTGDEQYF. Full variable domain (rest looked up from reference TRBV18 and TRBJ2-7): NAGVMQNPRHLVRRRGQEARLRCSPMKGHSHVYWYRQLPEEGLKFMVYLQKENIIDESGMPKERFSAEFPKEGPSILRIQQVVRGDSAAYFCASSLMTGDEQYFGPGTRLTVT.

The V call is TRBV6-2 or TRBV6-3, the J call TRBJ1-1, with a possible D match to TRBD1 (6 bases). Trimming removed 0 bases at V and 5 bases at J, with 16 bases between. The CDR3 is 16 amino acids. Germline assignment: CDR1 MNHEY and CDR2 SVGEGT. This chain's CDR3 is CASSYSRGWRGTEAFF. In DNA, the CDR3 is TGTGCCAGCAGTTACTCGAGGGGGTGGCGAGGGACTGAAGCTTTCTTT.

This clone has more than one count but fewer than ten. This chain uses TRBV10-2 with TRBJ2-3; D call uncertain. V lost 5 bases, J lost 6 bases, and 6 bases lay in between. Germline CDR1 WSHSY, CDR2 SAAADI. The CDR3 is 11 amino acids. The CDR3 reads CASSQADTQYF. CDR3 DNA: TGCGCCAGCAGTCAAGCGGATACGCAGTATTTT.

This chain connects TRBV3-1 (or the pseudogene TRBV3-2) to TRBJ1-6; no reliable D call. CDR1 and CDR2 (germline): LGHDT, YNNKEL (reference sequence). V was pared by 1 base and J by 8 bases, with 6 bases between. This CDR3 is built from 13 residues. In DNA form, the CDR3 reads TGTGCCAGCAGCCAAGGGCTGGATTCACCCCTCCACTTT. This codes for CASSQGLDSPLHF.

V is TRBV5-8 and J is TRBJ2-5; tentative D call: TRBD1 (5 bases). Trimming cost V 0 bases and J 5 bases, with 11 bases left between them. CDR3 length: 14 residues. CDR1 is SGHTS, CDR2 YDEGEE, per germline. The CDR3 protein is CASSLGQGHETQYF. CDR3 bases: TGTGCCAGCAGCTTGGGGCAGGGTCACGAGACCCAGTACTTC.

The CDR3, as DNA: TGTGCCAGTGCCCCTACCCTGACAGGGCTGAGCACCGGGGAGCTGTTTTTT. It encodes CASAPTLTGLSTGELFF. The chain uses TRBV19 and TRBJ2-2, with TRBD1 matching 7 bases. The CDR3 runs to 17 residues. Germline V gene data show CDR1 as LNHDA and CDR2 as SQIVND (reference sequence). J was trimmed by 4 bases and V by 8 bases; bases with no gene match: 16.

The chain couples TRBV7-2 to TRBJ1-5; 9 bases line up with TRBD1. The CDR3 is 16 amino acids. Unmatched junction bases numbered 12, after V lost 1 base and J lost 11 bases. CDR1 and CDR2 from the germline V gene are SGHTA and FQGNSA. The CDR3 region is CASSLEPGQGILTQHF. CDR3 bases: TGTGCCAGCAGCTTAGAACCGGGACAGGGTATTCTTACCCAGCATTTT.

This chain links TRBV15 with TRBJ2-5; weak D call: TRBD2 (5 bases). Germline V gives CDR1 LNHNV, CDR2 YYDKDF (reference sequence). This CDR3 has 16 residues. The ends were cut back, 4 bases at V and 1 base at J, with 16 bases in the middle. CDR3 nucleotides: TGTGCCACCAGCAAGGAGGTCGGCAGGAGCCAAGAGACCCAGTACTTC. Protein: CATSKEVGRSQETQYF.

The CDR3 region is CASSPKGDRHTDTQYF. In DNA, the CDR3 is TGTGCCAGCAGCCCCAAGGGGGACAGACACACAGATACGCAGTATTTT. The chain employs TRBV21-1 and TRBJ2-3; the table's D call of TRBD1 was not tested on the DNA. TRBV21-1 is noted as a pseudogene. This CDR3 comprises 16 residues.

This clone was seen once. V usage is TRBV19 and J usage is TRBJ2-3; 8 bases are shared with TRBD1. The germline V gene encodes CDR1 LNHDA and CDR2 SQIVND (reference sequence). There are 15 residues in the CDR3. Trimming cost V 5 bases and J 3 bases; bases outside gene matches: 7. CDR3 DNA: TGTGCCAGTAGTTTACGGACAGGGCAGACAGATACGCAGTATTTT. This translates into CASSLRTGQTDTQYF.

The J gene is TRBJ2-2, the V gene TRBV6-1; no firm D call. This CDR3 contains 18 residues. Germline CDR1 is MNHNS and CDR2 is SASEGT. Trimming pared 2 bases from V and 3 bases from J, leaving 19 bases between. CDR3 DNA sequence: TGTGCCAGCAGTGAACCCTGTCTAAAGCCTGTTGACACCGGGGAGCTGTTTTTT. Translation: CASSEPCLKPVDTGELFF.

This clone was counted a few times. The chain employs TRBV5-4 and TRBJ2-3, with D maybe TRBD2 (6 bases). This CDR3 has 16 residues. The germline V gene encodes CDR1 SGHNT and CDR2 YYREEE (reference sequence). Trimming took 1 base from V and 0 from J, leaving 12 bases between them. For the CDR3, the DNA is TGTGCCAGCAGCTTGATCATAGCGGCGAGCACAGATACGCAGTATTTT. The encoded protein is CASSLIIAASTDTQYF.

V and J are TRBV5-6 and TRBJ1-1, with 8 bases aligning to TRBD1. Germline V CDR1 and CDR2: SGHDT, YYEEEE. V lost 1 base and J lost 4; bases outside the gene matches: 9. CDR3 length: 16 residues. DNA for the CDR3: TGTGCCAGCAGCTTGAGAAGAATCAGGGGGCTCACTGAAGCTTTCTTT. Amino acids: CASSLRRIRGLTEAFF.

This chain links TRBV19 with TRBJ2-7, with TRBD1 identical over 9 bases. CDR3 size: 13 residues. Trimming removed 7 bases from V and 2 bases from J; junction bases left unmatched: 3. Per germline, CDR1 LNHDA and CDR2 SQIVND (reference sequence). The DNA for the CDR3 is TGTGCCAGTACCGGGACAGGGCCCTACGAGCAGTACTTC. This gives the protein CASTGTGPYEQYF.

A note on this clone: One end of the junction is discordant with germline, which a read error may explain. The chain couples TRBV11-2 to TRBJ1-2; D not resolved. This CDR3 has 11 residues. Per the germline V gene, CDR1 is SGHAT and CDR2 is FQNNGV. The CDR3 coding sequence is TGTGCCAGCAGCTTTTTGGGGAGAGGAGTCTTC. Translation gives CASSFLGRGVF. The full variable domain, completed using reference TRBV11-2 and TRBJ1-2, is EAGVAQSPRYKIIEKRQSVAFWCNPISGHATLYWYQQILGQGPKLLIQFQNNGVVDDSQLPKDRFSAERLKGVDSTLKIQPAKLEDSAVYLCASSFLGRGVFGSGTRLTVV.

The rearrangement uses TRBV7-9 and TRBJ1-4; perhaps TRBD1 as D (6 bases). Germline V lookup: CDR1 SEHNR, CDR2 FQNEAQ (reference sequence). Trimming removed 1 base from V and 6 bases from J, with 12 bases in between. The CDR3 consists of 15 residues. CDR3 residues: CASSLGTGLYEKLFF. In DNA, the CDR3 is TGTGCCAGCAGCTTAGGTACAGGGTTATATGAAAAACTGTTTTTT. The whole variable domain, filled in from reference TRBV7-9 and TRBJ1-4, reads DTGVSQNPRHKITKRGQNVTFRCDPISEHNRLYWYRQTLGQGPEFLTYFQNEAQLEKSRLLSDRFSAERPKGSFSTLEIQRTEQGDSAMYLCASSLGTGLYEKLFFGSGTQLSVL.

This clone was seen only once. The J gene is TRBJ1-2, the V gene TRBV7-2, with a tentative D call TRBD1 (6 bases). The CDR3 is made up of 15 amino acids. From germline, CDR1 is SGHTA and CDR2 FQGNSA. V lost 0 bases and J lost 10, with 18 bases in between. The CDR3 DNA reads as TGTGCCAGCAGCTTAGCAATCAGCGGCCAGGGGCCCTACACCTTC. Its protein is CASSLAISGQGPYTF.

The V and J genes are TRBV20-1 and TRBJ1-4; D not certain. CDR3 length: 14 residues. Trimming left V 3 bases short and J 0 bases short, with 8 bases between. Germline lookup yields CDR1 DFQATT and CDR2 SNEGSKA (reference sequence). The chain's CDR3 is CSASPHATNEKLFF. As DNA, the CDR3 is TGCAGTGCTAGTCCCCATGCAACTAATGAAAAACTGTTTTTT.

The chain has TRBV2 and TRBJ2-1; tentative D call: TRBD1 (5 bases). Germline V gene lookup returns CDR1 SNHLY and CDR2 FYNNEI. Trimming pared 2 bases from V and 9 bases from J, leaving 14 bases between. CDR3 size: 14 residues. As DNA, the CDR3 is TGTGCCAGCAGTGAAAGGTTGGGGCCTCGTGAGCAGTTCTTC. The encoded protein is CASSERLGPREQFF.

The V and J genes are TRBV9 and TRBJ1-3, with D perhaps TRBD1 (5 bases). The V end was cut by 7 bases, the J end by 0 bases, with 14 bases between. Per germline, CDR1 SGDLS and CDR2 YYNGEE. The CDR3 spans 15 residues. This chain's CDR3 is CASSPTGDSGNTIYF. CDR3 nucleotide sequence: TGTGCCAGCTCTCCTACAGGAGACTCTGGAAACACCATATATTTT. The whole variable domain, remainder taken from reference TRBV9 and TRBJ1-3, is DSGVTQTPKHLITATGQRVTLRCSPRSGDLSVYWYQQSLDQGLQFLIQYYNGEERAKGNILERFSAQQFPDLHSELNLSSLELGDSALYFCASSPTGDSGNTIYFGEGSWLTVV.

This clone appeared a single time. The chain employs TRBV15 and TRBJ2-3; possible D gene TRBD2, 5 bases. V was shortened by 2 bases and J by 5 bases, with 17 bases between the two germline ends. CDR1 and CDR2 from the germline V gene are LNHNV and YYDKDF (reference sequence). This CDR3 is 16 amino acids long. CDR3 nucleotide sequence: TGTGCCACCAGCAGACCAACGAAAGGACTTATAGATACGCAGTATTTT. Its translation is CATSRPTKGLIDTQYF.

V usage is TRBV19 and J usage is TRBJ1-5; possibly TRBD1 for D (6 bases). The V end lost 4 bases, the J end lost 4 bases, and 8 bases lay between the germline ends. The CDR3 consists of 13 residues. CDR1 LNHDA and CDR2 SQIVND come from the germline V gene (reference sequence). The CDR3 loop is CASSRGQNQPQHF. The CDR3 DNA reads TGTGCCAGTAGTAGGGGACAAAATCAGCCCCAGCATTTT.

The V call is TRBV9, the J call TRBJ2-2, with unresolved D. Germline values: CDR1 SGDLS, CDR2 YYNGEE. Trimming stripped 0 bases from V and 2 bases from J, with 8 bases between. CDR3 length: 15 residues. The CDR3 loop is CASSVAHFNTGELFF. The CDR3 DNA is TGTGCCAGCAGCGTAGCCCACTTTAACACCGGGGAGCTGTTTTTT. The full variable domain, with the rest looked up from reference TRBV9 and TRBJ2-2, is DSGVTQTPKHLITATGQRVTLRCSPRSGDLSVYWYQQSLDQGLQFLIQYYNGEERAKGNILERFSAQQFPDLHSELNLSSLELGDSALYFCASSVAHFNTGELFFGEGSRLTVL.